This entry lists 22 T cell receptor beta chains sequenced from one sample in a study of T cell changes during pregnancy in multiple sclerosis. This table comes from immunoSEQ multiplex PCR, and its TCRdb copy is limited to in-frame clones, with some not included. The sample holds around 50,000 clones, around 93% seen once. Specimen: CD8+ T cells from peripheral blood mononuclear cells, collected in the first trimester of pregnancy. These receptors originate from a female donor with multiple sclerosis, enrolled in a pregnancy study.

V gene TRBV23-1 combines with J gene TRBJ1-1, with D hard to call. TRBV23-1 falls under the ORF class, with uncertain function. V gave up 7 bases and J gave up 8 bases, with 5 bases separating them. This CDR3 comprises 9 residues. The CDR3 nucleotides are TGCGCCAGCACCCCGGAAGCTTTCTTT. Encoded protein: CASTPEAFF.

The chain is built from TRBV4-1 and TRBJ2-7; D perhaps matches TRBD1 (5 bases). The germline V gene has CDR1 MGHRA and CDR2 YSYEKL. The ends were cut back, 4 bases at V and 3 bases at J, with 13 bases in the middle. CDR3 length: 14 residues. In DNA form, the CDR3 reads TGCGCCAGCAGCCCCCACAGGAATTTCTACGAGCAGTACTTC. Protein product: CASSPHRNFYEQYF.

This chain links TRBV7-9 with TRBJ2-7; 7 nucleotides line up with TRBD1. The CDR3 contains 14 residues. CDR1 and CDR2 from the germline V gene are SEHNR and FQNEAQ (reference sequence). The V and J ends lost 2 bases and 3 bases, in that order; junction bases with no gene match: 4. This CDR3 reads CASSLTGANYEQYF. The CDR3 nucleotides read TGTGCCAGCAGCTTAACAGGGGCGAACTACGAGCAGTACTTC.

The CDR3 region has the DNA TGTGCCAGCAGCCACGGGGGGGTATATGGCTATGGCTACACCTTC. This codes for CASSHGGVYGYGYTF. The genes are TRBV4-2 and TRBJ1-2; weak D call: TRBD1 (5 bases). Germline V CDR1 and CDR2: LGHNA, YNFKEQ. There are 15 residues in the CDR3. Between the trimmed V and J ends, which lost 3 bases and 4 bases, there was a span of 15 bases.

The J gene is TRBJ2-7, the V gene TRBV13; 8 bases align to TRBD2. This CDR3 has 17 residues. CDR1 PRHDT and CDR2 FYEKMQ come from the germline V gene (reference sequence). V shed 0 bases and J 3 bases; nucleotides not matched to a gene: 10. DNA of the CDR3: TGTGCCAGCAGCTTAGGCCTTAGAGCGGGAGTTAGCTACGAGCAGTACTTC. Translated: CASSLGLRAGVSYEQYF.

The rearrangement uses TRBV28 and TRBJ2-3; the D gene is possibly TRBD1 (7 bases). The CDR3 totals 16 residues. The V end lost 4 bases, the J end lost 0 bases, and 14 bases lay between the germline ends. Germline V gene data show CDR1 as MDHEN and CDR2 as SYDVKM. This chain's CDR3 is CASSSPGGYSTDTQYF. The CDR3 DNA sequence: TGTGCCAGCAGTTCCCCAGGGGGGTATAGCACAGATACGCAGTATTTT.

CDR3 nucleotides: TGTGCCAGCAGAGACACGCACAATAGCAATCAGCCCCAGCATTTT. Translation: CASRDTHNSNQPQHF. The rearrangement uses TRBV6-4 and TRBJ1-5; D gene unclear. Trimming cost V 6 bases and J 0 bases, with 12 bases left between them. Germline loops: CDR1 MRHNA, CDR2 SNTAGT. This CDR3 is 15 amino acids long.

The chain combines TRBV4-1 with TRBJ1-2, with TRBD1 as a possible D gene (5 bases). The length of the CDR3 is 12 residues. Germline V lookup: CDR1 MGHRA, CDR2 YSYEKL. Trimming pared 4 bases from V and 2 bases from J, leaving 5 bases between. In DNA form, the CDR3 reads TGCGCCAGCAGCCCAGGGAACTATGGCTACACCTTC. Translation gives CASSPGNYGYTF.

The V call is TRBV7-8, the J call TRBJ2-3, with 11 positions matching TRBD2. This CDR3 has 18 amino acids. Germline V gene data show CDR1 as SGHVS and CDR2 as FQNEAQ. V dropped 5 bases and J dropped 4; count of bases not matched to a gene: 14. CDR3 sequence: CASSPSGLTSGSSDTQYF. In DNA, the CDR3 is TGTGCCAGCAGCCCATCCGGTCTAACTAGCGGGAGCTCAGATACGCAGTATTTT. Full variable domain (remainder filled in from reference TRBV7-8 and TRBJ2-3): GAGVSQSPRYKVAKRGQDVALRCDPISGHVSLFWYQQALGQGPEFLTYFQNEAQLDKSGLPSDRFFAERPEGSVSTLKIQRTQQEDSAVYLCASSPSGLTSGSSDTQYFGPGTRLTVL.

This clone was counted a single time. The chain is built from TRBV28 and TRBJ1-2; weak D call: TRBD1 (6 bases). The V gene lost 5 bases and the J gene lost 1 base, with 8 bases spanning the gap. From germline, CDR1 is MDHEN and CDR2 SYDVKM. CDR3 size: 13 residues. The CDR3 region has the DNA TGTGCCAGCAGTCTAGGGGGTAACTATGGCTACACCTTC. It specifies CASSLGGNYGYTF.

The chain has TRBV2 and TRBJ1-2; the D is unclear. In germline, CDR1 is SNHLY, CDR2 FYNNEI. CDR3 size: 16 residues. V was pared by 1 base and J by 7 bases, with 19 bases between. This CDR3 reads CASSEEIQVPIRGYTF. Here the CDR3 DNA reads TGTGCCAGCAGTGAAGAGATCCAGGTCCCAATTCGTGGCTACACCTTC.

This CDR3 reads CASSPGTALVSAFF. DNA for the CDR3: TGTGCCAGCAGTCCCGGGACAGCCCTAGTGAGTGCTTTCTTT. V usage is TRBV28 and J usage is TRBJ1-1; 7 nucleotides match TRBD1. Germline loops: CDR1 MDHEN, CDR2 SYDVKM. J was trimmed by 11 bases and V by 5 bases; bases with no gene match: 14. The CDR3 consists of 14 residues.

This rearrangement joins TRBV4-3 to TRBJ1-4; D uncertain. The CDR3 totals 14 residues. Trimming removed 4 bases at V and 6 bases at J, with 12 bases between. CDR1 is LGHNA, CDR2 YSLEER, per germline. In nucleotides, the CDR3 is TGCGCCAGCAGCCCTACCGGGGAGGATGAAAAACTGTTTTTT. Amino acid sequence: CASSPTGEDEKLFF.

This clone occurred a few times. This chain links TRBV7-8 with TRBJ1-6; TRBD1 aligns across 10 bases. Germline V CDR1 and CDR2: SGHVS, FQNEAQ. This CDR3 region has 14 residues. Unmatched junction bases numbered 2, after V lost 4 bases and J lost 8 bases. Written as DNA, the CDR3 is TGTGCCAGCAGCTGGGACAGGGGTTATTCACCCCTCCACTTT. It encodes CASSWDRGYSPLHF. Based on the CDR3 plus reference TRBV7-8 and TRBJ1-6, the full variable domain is GAGVSQSPRYKVAKRGQDVALRCDPISGHVSLFWYQQALGQGPEFLTYFQNEAQLDKSGLPSDRFFAERPEGSVSTLKIQRTQQEDSAVYLCASSWDRGYSPLHFGNGTRLTVT.

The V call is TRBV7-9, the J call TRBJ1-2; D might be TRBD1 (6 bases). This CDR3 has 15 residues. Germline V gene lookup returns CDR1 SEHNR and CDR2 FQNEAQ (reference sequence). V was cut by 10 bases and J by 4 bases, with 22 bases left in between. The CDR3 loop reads CATLNDGGRSYGYTF. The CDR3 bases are TGTGCCACGCTAAATGACGGGGGGCGCAGCTATGGCTACACCTTC.

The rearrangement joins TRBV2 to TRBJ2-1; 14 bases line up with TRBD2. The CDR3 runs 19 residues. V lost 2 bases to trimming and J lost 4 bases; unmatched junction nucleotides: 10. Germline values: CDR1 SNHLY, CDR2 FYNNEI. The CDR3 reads CASSERTSGGTLDYNEQFF. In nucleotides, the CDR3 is TGTGCCAGCAGTGAAAGGACTAGCGGGGGGACTCTGGATTACAATGAGCAGTTCTTC. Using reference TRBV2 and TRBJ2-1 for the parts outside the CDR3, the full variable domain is EPEVTQTPSHQVTQMGQEVILRCVPISNHLYFYWYRQILGQKVEFLVSFYNNEISEKSEIFDDQFSVERPDGSNFTLKIRSTKLEDSAMYFCASSERTSGGTLDYNEQFFGPGTRLTVL.

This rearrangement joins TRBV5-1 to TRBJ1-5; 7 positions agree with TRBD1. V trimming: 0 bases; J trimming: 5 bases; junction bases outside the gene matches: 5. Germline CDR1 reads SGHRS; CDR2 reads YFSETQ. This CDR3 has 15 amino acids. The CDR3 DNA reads TGCGCCAGCAGCTTGGATGGGACAGATCATCAGCCCCAGCATTTT. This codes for CASSLDGTDHQPQHF.

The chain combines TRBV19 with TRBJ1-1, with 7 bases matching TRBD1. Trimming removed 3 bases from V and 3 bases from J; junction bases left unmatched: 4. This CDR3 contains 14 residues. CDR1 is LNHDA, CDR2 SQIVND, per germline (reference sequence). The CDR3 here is CASSIPRGYTEAFF. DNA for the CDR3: TGTGCCAGTAGTATCCCCAGGGGGTACACTGAAGCTTTCTTT.

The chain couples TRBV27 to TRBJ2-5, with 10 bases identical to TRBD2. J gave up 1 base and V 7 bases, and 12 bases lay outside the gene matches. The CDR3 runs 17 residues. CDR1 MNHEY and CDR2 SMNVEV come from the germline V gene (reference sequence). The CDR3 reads CASNRWGSGGFQETQYF. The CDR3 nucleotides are TGTGCCAGCAATCGATGGGGTAGCGGGGGGTTCCAAGAGACCCAGTACTTC.

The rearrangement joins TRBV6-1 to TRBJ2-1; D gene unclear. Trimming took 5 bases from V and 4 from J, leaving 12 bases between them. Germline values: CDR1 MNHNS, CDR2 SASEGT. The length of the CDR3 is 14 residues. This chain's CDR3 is CASSTEGAYNEQFF. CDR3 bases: TGTGCCAGCAGTACGGAAGGAGCTTACAATGAGCAGTTCTTC.

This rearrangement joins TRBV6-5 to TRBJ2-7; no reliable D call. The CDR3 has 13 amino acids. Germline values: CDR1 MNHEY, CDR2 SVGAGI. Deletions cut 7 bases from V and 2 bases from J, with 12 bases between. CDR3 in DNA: TGTGCCAGCACAGGCCCTCTCCCCTACGAGCAGTACTTC. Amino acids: CASTGPLPYEQYF.

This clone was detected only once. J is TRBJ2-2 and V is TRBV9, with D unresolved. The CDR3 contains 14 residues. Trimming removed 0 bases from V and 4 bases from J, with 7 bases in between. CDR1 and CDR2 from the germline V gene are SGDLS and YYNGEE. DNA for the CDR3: TGTGCCAGCAGCGTAGGATCAGGCACCGGGGAGCTGTTTTTT. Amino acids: CASSVGSGTGELFF.